The 21 T cell receptor beta chains presented below share a single source sample, sequenced in a study of shared clonotypes between healthy human individuals (TCRdb year 2020). The library was built by means of the immunoSEQ multiplex PCR assay. TCRdb mirrors the immuneACCESS table, restricted to in-frame sequences. Some clones are absent from its copies; in checked studies, under half trace to an unresolved V gene, and the reason for the others is unknown. Within this sample are 550,000 to 800,000 clones, with about 90% of them counted one time only. The top ten hold 34% of the sample. The specimen sequenced was memory CD8+ T cells from PBMCs. The meaning of the sample's cell subset or site label: CD45RO+ cells pooled with CCR7-negative TemRA cells. The receptors were sampled from a man aged 18-30 years in good health. Some clones in this sample may be carry-over from other donors' samples.

CDR3 nucleotides: TGTGCCAGTACCCCAGTCCCTCGGGTCGGGGCCAACGTCCTGACTTTC. It is translated as CASTPVPRVGANVLTF. This chain uses TRBV19 with TRBJ2-6; D call uncertain. The CDR3 extends over 16 amino acids. Germline CDR1 and CDR2: LNHDA and SQIVND (reference sequence). Between the trimmed V and J ends, which lost 7 bases and 4 bases, there was a span of 17 bases.

CDR3 residues: CASSQGVRDNEQFF. The CDR3 region has the DNA TGCGCCAGCAGCCAAGGGGTGAGGGACAATGAGCAGTTCTTC. The chain joins TRBV4-3 to TRBJ2-1, with D possibly TRBD2 on 5 matching bases. The germline V gene has CDR1 LGHNA and CDR2 YSLEER. The ends were cut back, 1 base at V and 5 bases at J, with 9 bases in the middle. This CDR3 is built from 14 residues.

The chain has TRBV19 and TRBJ2-1; 10 positions match TRBD2. Germline CDR1 LNHDA, CDR2 SQIVND (reference sequence). This CDR3 region has 15 residues. With V trimmed by 5 bases and J by 4 bases, 5 bases remained unmatched. The CDR3 here is CASSLAGGRYNEQFF. CDR3 bases: TGTGCCAGTAGTTTAGCGGGAGGCAGATACAATGAGCAGTTCTTC.

Turning to this clone: The identical CDR3 is also encoded by other nucleotide sequences in the sample. This chain uses TRBV10-3 with TRBJ2-2; weak D call: TRBD1 (6 bases). The CDR3 covers 14 residues. Germline loops: CDR1 ENHRY, CDR2 SYGVKD. V lost 0 bases to trimming and J lost 4 bases, with 6 bases between them. The CDR3 here is CAISESGGTGELFF. Here the CDR3 DNA reads TGTGCCATCAGTGAGTCAGGGGGCACCGGGGAGCTGTTTTTT.

CDR3 nucleotides: TGTGCCAGCAGCCCAGAGGCAGGGGGGTTGCCGAGGGTCGATGAGCAGTTCTTC. It codes for CASSPEAGGLPRVDEQFF. The chain carries TRBV7-9 and TRBJ2-1; weak D call: TRBD1 (7 bases). This CDR3 is 18 amino acids long. CDR1 and CDR2 from the germline V gene are SEHNR and FQNEAQ (reference sequence). The V end was cut by 5 bases, the J end by 8 bases, with 28 bases between. Using reference TRBV7-9 and TRBJ2-1 for the parts outside the CDR3, the full variable domain is DTGVSQNPRHKITKRGQNVTFRCDPISEHNRLYWYRQTLGQGPEFLTYFQNEAQLEKSRLLSDRFSAERPKGSFSTLEIQRTEQGDSAMYLCASSPEAGGLPRVDEQFFGPGTRLTVL.

The rearrangement links TRBV6-5 to TRBJ2-1, with D maybe TRBD2 (6 bases). Per the germline V gene, CDR1 is MNHEY and CDR2 is SVGAGI. V was clipped by 5 bases and J by 9 bases, with 17 bases between them. This CDR3 region has 14 residues. CDR3: CASSQITTSPEQFF. The CDR3 DNA sequence: TGTGCCAGCAGTCAGATCACTACTAGCCCTGAGCAGTTCTTC.

The chain combines TRBV5-1 with TRBJ1-1; D is possibly TRBD1 (5 bases). Per germline, CDR1 SGHRS and CDR2 YFSETQ. V was clipped by 6 bases and J by 1 base, with 7 bases between them. This CDR3 comprises 12 residues. The CDR3 DNA sequence: TGCGCCAGCAATGGGGCGAACACTGAAGCTTTCTTT. Residues: CASNGANTEAFF.

The chain has TRBV30 and TRBJ1-6, with D possibly matching TRBD1 (6 bases). The CDR3 is 12 residues long. CDR1 GTSNPN and CDR2 SVGIG come from the germline V gene (reference sequence). The V end was cut by 5 bases, the J end by 9 bases, with 11 bases between. CDR3 bases: TGTGCCTGGGCTCTAGGGGGTTCACCCCTCCACTTT. Translated: CAWALGGSPLHF.

The chain carries TRBV10-2 and TRBJ2-5; TRBD2 agrees at 10 bases. V was pared by 8 bases and J by 2 bases, with 8 bases of the junction left unmatched. Per germline, CDR1 WSHSY and CDR2 SAAADI. The CDR3 spans 15 residues. The chain's CDR3 is CASEMGLAPQETQYF. CDR3 DNA: TGCGCCAGCGAAATGGGACTAGCGCCTCAAGAGACCCAGTACTTC.

The rearrangement uses TRBV7-9 and TRBJ1-2, with a weak D call TRBD1 (5 bases). V was cut by 5 bases and J by 0 bases, with 22 bases left in between. This CDR3 spans 18 amino acids. The germline CDR1 and CDR2 sequences are SEHNR and FQNEAQ (reference sequence). The CDR3 protein is CASSPLFVKWGANYGYTF. The CDR3 bases are TGTGCCAGCAGCCCCCTGTTCGTAAAGTGGGGCGCTAACTATGGCTACACCTTC.

Concerning this clone itself: The sample contains more than one DNA sequence encoding this CDR3. The chain carries TRBV7-9 and TRBJ2-2, with D hard to call. V lost 0 bases, J lost 2 bases, and 4 bases lay in between. The CDR3 covers 14 residues. Germline V gives CDR1 SEHNR, CDR2 FQNEAQ (reference sequence). This CDR3 is CASSLAVNTGELFF. For the CDR3, the DNA is TGTGCCAGCAGCTTAGCGGTTAACACCGGGGAGCTGTTTTTT. Drawing the rest from reference TRBV7-9 and TRBJ2-2, the complete variable domain is DTGVSQNPRHKITKRGQNVTFRCDPISEHNRLYWYRQTLGQGPEFLTYFQNEAQLEKSRLLSDRFSAERPKGSFSTLEIQRTEQGDSAMYLCASSLAVNTGELFFGEGSRLTVL.

This clone has only one observation. The chain couples TRBV5-1 to TRBJ1-1, with D unclear. The CDR3 contains 13 residues. The V gene lost 3 bases and the J gene lost 4 bases, with 10 bases spanning the gap. Germline loops: CDR1 SGHRS, CDR2 YFSETQ. CDR3 in DNA: TGCGCCAGCAGCTGGGGAGGCGGCACTGAAGCTTTCTTT. It codes for CASSWGGGTEAFF.

Notes on this clone: Within the sample, other DNA sequences also encode this same CDR3. This rearrangement joins TRBV28 to TRBJ2-1; 12 bases line up with TRBD2. From germline, CDR1 is MDHEN and CDR2 SYDVKM. The CDR3 is made up of 15 amino acids. Trimming at V came to 5 bases and at J to 4 bases, leaving 3 bases not matched to a gene. The CDR3 loop is CASSPLAGGYNEQFF. The CDR3 DNA reads TGTGCCAGCAGTCCACTAGCGGGGGGATACAATGAGCAGTTCTTC.

The chain recombines TRBV7-2 with TRBJ2-7, with TRBD2 identical over 14 bases. Germline V CDR1 and CDR2: SGHTA, FQGNSA. V shed 4 bases and J 7 bases; nucleotides not matched to a gene: 6. The CDR3 has 15 residues. CDR3 residues: CASSSTGLAGDEQYF. CDR3 nucleotides: TGTGCCAGCAGCTCTACGGGACTAGCGGGAGATGAGCAGTACTTC.

This chain links TRBV19 with TRBJ1-1; no definite D call. Per germline, CDR1 LNHDA and CDR2 SQIVND (reference sequence). V shed 5 bases and J shed 0 bases, with 13 bases lying between them. This CDR3 spans 15 amino acids. CDR3 amino acids: CASSGRDGLNTEAFF. In nucleotides, the CDR3 is TGTGCCAGTAGTGGGCGAGACGGCCTGAACACTGAAGCTTTCTTT.

Of note for this clone: Other DNA sequences within the sample encode an identical CDR3. The rearrangement uses TRBV9 and TRBJ2-5; 12 positions agree with TRBD2. CDR3 length: 15 residues. J was trimmed by 5 bases and V by 3 bases; bases with no gene match: 5. Germline CDR1 is SGDLS and CDR2 is YYNGEE. The CDR3 DNA reads TGTGCCAGCAGCGCCGGACTAGCGGGGTGGGAGACCCAGTACTTC. Translated: CASSAGLAGWETQYF.

This clone turned up a few times. V usage is TRBV13 and J usage is TRBJ1-1; D not resolved. Germline V CDR1 and CDR2: PRHDT, FYEKMQ (reference sequence). V was pared by 8 bases and J by 1 base, with 8 bases between. This CDR3 has 12 residues. The DNA for the CDR3 is TGTGCCAGCCAAACAGAGAACACTGAAGCTTTCTTT. It is translated as CASQTENTEAFF.

V usage is TRBV20-1 and J usage is TRBJ1-1; D is uncertain. Germline CDR1 reads DFQATT; CDR2 reads SNEGSKA (reference sequence). The CDR3 covers 11 residues. Trimming took 3 bases from V and 4 from J, leaving 6 bases between them. The CDR3 DNA follows: TGCAGTGCTAGGGTGAGCACTGAAGCTTTCTTT. Translation: CSARVSTEAFF.

This sequence joins TRBV29-1 and TRBJ2-3; a possible D gene is TRBD2 (6 bases). CDR1 is SQVTM and CDR2 is ANQGSEA in the germline V gene. The CDR3 has 14 amino acids. V was cut by 4 bases and J by 7 bases, with 18 bases left in between. The CDR3 DNA reads as TGCAGCGTTGTTTGGAGGGAGGTCGTAAATACGCAGTATTTT. Protein sequence: CSVVWREVVNTQYF.

The chain joins TRBV15 to TRBJ2-7, with 9 bases aligning to TRBD1. In germline, CDR1 is LNHNV, CDR2 YYDKDF (reference sequence). V lost 1 base and J lost 5; bases outside the gene matches: 12. This CDR3 is built from 17 residues. This CDR3 is CATSRAFRQGDNDEQYF. The CDR3 DNA is TGTGCCACCAGCAGAGCCTTCCGACAGGGGGATAACGACGAGCAGTACTTC.

V and J are TRBV6-6 and TRBJ1-4; D ambiguous. The CDR3 contains 13 residues. In germline, CDR1 is MNHNY, CDR2 SVGAGI (reference sequence). V lost 2 bases, J lost 7 bases, and 8 bases lay in between. The CDR3 DNA sequence: TGTGCCAGCAGTTACCGGGTCCTTGAAAAACTGTTTTTT. Translated: CASSYRVLEKLFF.